These 11 T cell receptor beta chains were all obtained from the same sample, sequenced in a study of shared clonotypes between healthy human individuals. Terminally differentiated effector memory CD45RA+ cells were left out of the naive CD8 fraction, which was CD45RO-negative and positively selected for CCR7. Sequencing used immunoSEQ multiplex PCR; TCRdb keeps in-frame clones, though not all of them. Of approximately 740,000 clones in the sample, nearly 95% were seen once. Material: naive CD8+ T cells sorted from blood. The source is a man younger than 40 in good health.

J is TRBJ2-1 and V is TRBV12-5, with D possibly TRBD1 on 6 matching bases. The germline V gene encodes CDR1 LGHNT and CDR2 FRNRAP. Trimming took off 3 bases at V and 0 bases at J, with 9 bases between the two ends. The CDR3 has 15 residues. CDR3 DNA sequence: TGTGCTAGTGGTTTAGGGGGAGACTCCTACAATGAGCAGTTCTTC. Encoded protein: CASGLGGDSYNEQFF.

The chain employs TRBV5-1 and TRBJ2-7, with 7 bases matching TRBD1. V lost 1 base to trimming and J lost 3 bases; unmatched junction nucleotides: 4. The CDR3 length is 14 residues. The V gene's germline CDR1 is SGHRS and CDR2 YFSETQ. CDR3 DNA sequence: TGCGCCAGCAGCTTGTCGACAGGGTTCTACGAGCAGTACTTC. Translated, it gives CASSLSTGFYEQYF.

This chain connects TRBV15 to TRBJ2-1, with 7 bases matching TRBD1. V gave up 0 bases and J gave up 4 bases; unmatched junction bases: 9. CDR1 is LNHNV and CDR2 is YYDKDF in the germline V gene (reference sequence). The CDR3 spans 17 residues. CDR3 bases: TGTGCCACCAGCAGAGACCGACAGGGCTCGGTATACAATGAGCAGTTCTTC. This gives the protein CATSRDRQGSVYNEQFF.

J is TRBJ2-7 and V is TRBV29-1, with 8 bases fitting TRBD1. With 0 bases clipped from V and 4 bases from J, the junction kept 11 bases outside the gene matches. The CDR3 loop spans 16 amino acids. Germline-derived CDR1 and CDR2 are SQVTM and ANQGSEA. The CDR3 sequence is CSVEETGTGEEYEQYF. The CDR3, as DNA: TGCAGCGTTGAAGAAACCGGGACAGGAGAAGAATACGAGCAGTACTTC.

This chain connects TRBV11-2 to TRBJ2-3, with 9 nucleotides matching TRBD2. The CDR3 has 19 amino acids. Germline CDR1 and CDR2: SGHAT and FQNNGV. With 2 bases clipped from V and 4 bases from J, the junction kept 16 bases outside the gene matches. CDR3 sequence: CASSLTQAGTSSFADTQYF. The CDR3 nucleotides read TGTGCCAGCAGCTTAACCCAAGCGGGGACTAGCTCTTTTGCAGATACGCAGTATTTT.

The chain employs TRBV6-5 and TRBJ2-7; a weak D match, TRBD2 (6 bases). This CDR3 has 11 residues. The germline V gene encodes CDR1 MNHEY and CDR2 SVGAGI. The V and J ends lost 4 bases and 6 bases respectively, with 7 bases between them. CDR3 DNA sequence: TGTGCCAGCAGTTGGGGGGTCGAGCAGTACTTC. This encodes CASSWGVEQYF.

In DNA, the CDR3 is TGTGCCAGCAGCTCAGAAACAGGGTGGGGGAACACTGAAGCTTTCTTT. This translates into CASSSETGWGNTEAFF. The V gene is TRBV7-6, the J gene TRBJ1-1; possible D gene TRBD1, 6 bases. The V end lost 4 bases, the J end lost 1 base, and 16 bases lay between the germline ends. CDR3 size: 16 residues. Germline-derived CDR1 and CDR2 are SGHVS and FNYEAQ.

The rearrangement joins TRBV7-9 to TRBJ2-2; no firm D call. In germline, CDR1 is SEHNR, CDR2 FQNEAQ (reference sequence). The CDR3 totals 14 residues. Trimming cost V 5 bases and J 6 bases, with 13 bases left between them. CDR3: CASSPPSSAGELFF. DNA of the CDR3: TGTGCCAGCAGCCCACCCAGTAGTGCCGGGGAGCTGTTTTTT.

The CDR3 protein is CASSSWDFSYEQYF. The CDR3 DNA reads TGTGCCAGCAGTTCCTGGGACTTCTCCTACGAGCAGTACTTC. The chain recombines TRBV6-5 with TRBJ2-7, with D perhaps TRBD2 (6 bases). Germline V gene sequence: CDR1 MNHEY, CDR2 SVGAGI. V was shortened by 4 bases and J by 0 bases, with 10 bases between the two germline ends. This CDR3 is 14 amino acids long.

The sample holds one count of this clone. The rearrangement joins TRBV11-2 to TRBJ1-1; D remains ambiguous. This CDR3 comprises 16 residues. The ends were cut back, 4 bases at V and 1 base at J, with 16 bases in the middle. Germline V gene lookup returns CDR1 SGHAT and CDR2 FQNNGV. DNA of the CDR3: TGTGCCAGCAGCTCCGCTCGGGGAGGGCGGAACACTGAAGCTTTCTTT. The encoded protein is CASSSARGGRNTEAFF.

Details on this clone: Other DNA sequences in this sample translate to the same CDR3. The J gene is TRBJ2-7, the V gene TRBV30, with TRBD2 matching over 8 bases. The CDR3 is 14 amino acids. Germline V gene sequence: CDR1 GTSNPN, CDR2 SVGIG (reference sequence). V was clipped by 1 base and J by 3 bases; unmatched bases: 5. The CDR3 loop is CAWSDTSGYYEQYF. The CDR3 DNA sequence: TGTGCCTGGAGTGACACTAGCGGATACTACGAGCAGTACTTC.